This passage covers 30 T cell receptor beta chains from one sample sequenced in a study of shared clonotypes between healthy human individuals. Cells designated naive CD8 were CD45RO-negative and were positively selected for CCR7, with terminally differentiated effector memory CD45RA+ cells excluded. Assay: immunoSEQ multiplex PCR; the TCRdb copy retains only in-frame clones and omits some. Found here are around 600,000 clones, more than 95% of them singletons; the top ten hold 0.3%. Sequencing was done on a sample of naive CD8+ T cells sorted from blood. These receptors were collected from a man aged 25 to 45 in good health.

This clone was picked up one time. The J gene is TRBJ2-7, the V gene TRBV7-9; weak D call: TRBD2 (6 bases). Germline CDR1 and CDR2: SEHNR and FQNEAQ (reference sequence). With 1 base removed from V and 6 bases from J, the gap between germline ends came to 10 bases. The length of the CDR3 is 13 residues. The CDR3 is CASSLGGGGEQYF. DNA for the CDR3: TGTGCCAGCAGCTTAGGTGGGGGAGGCGAGCAGTACTTC.

The genes are TRBV7-2 and TRBJ2-1, with D unresolved. The CDR3 extends over 11 amino acids. V was clipped by 3 bases and J by 8 bases, with 5 bases between them. In germline, CDR1 is SGHTA, CDR2 FQGNSA. CDR3 bases: TGTGCCAGCAGCTTGTTTGATGAGCAGTTCTTC. Its translation is CASSLFDEQFF.

The rearrangement uses TRBV10-3 and TRBJ2-2; D perhaps matches TRBD2 (5 bases). This CDR3 is built from 14 residues. Germline CDR1 is ENHRY and CDR2 is SYGVKD. The V end lost 8 bases, the J end lost 1 base, and 11 bases lay between the germline ends. The CDR3 DNA sequence: TGTGCCATCTCTGGGGAGAAGAACACCGGGGAGCTGTTTTTT. It codes for CAISGEKNTGELFF.

The chain recombines TRBV7-2 with TRBJ2-2; no clear D. With 5 bases removed from V and 9 bases from J, the gap between germline ends came to 10 bases. The V gene's germline CDR1 is SGHTA and CDR2 FQGNSA. There are 12 residues in the CDR3. The CDR3: CASSLKPRELFF. CDR3 nucleotide sequence: TGTGCCAGCAGCCTAAAGCCCCGGGAGCTGTTTTTT.

This chain joins TRBV10-3 and TRBJ2-7, with D possibly being TRBD1 (6 bases). This CDR3 region has 14 residues. In germline, CDR1 is ENHRY, CDR2 SYGVKD. V was pared by 1 base and J by 1 base, with 8 bases between. CDR3 nucleotide sequence: TGTGCCATCAGTGAGTTGGACAGATCCTACGAGCAGTACTTC. The encoded protein is CAISELDRSYEQYF.

This clone was seen just once. The rearrangement joins TRBV15 to TRBJ2-3; 10 nucleotides align to TRBD2. V lost 3 bases and J lost 5; bases outside the gene matches: 2. Germline V lookup: CDR1 LNHNV, CDR2 YYDKDF (reference sequence). This CDR3 contains 14 residues. This CDR3 reads CATSSLAGEDTQYF. As DNA, the CDR3 is TGTGCCACCAGCAGTCTAGCGGGAGAAGATACGCAGTATTTT. Variable domain in full (rest from reference TRBV15 and TRBJ2-3): DAMVIQNPRYQVTQFGKPVTLSCSQTLNHNVMYWYQQKSSQAPKLLFHYYDKDFNNEADTPDNFQSRRPNTSFCFLDIRSPGLGDTAMYLCATSSLAGEDTQYFGPGTRLTVL.

This chain uses TRBV7-9 with TRBJ1-2; 7 bases fit TRBD1. The CDR3 contains 16 residues. The germline V gene encodes CDR1 SEHNR and CDR2 FQNEAQ (reference sequence). The ends lost 2 bases at V and 4 bases at J; junction bases unmatched: 10. CDR3 amino acids: CASSLPPQGFVYGYTF. The CDR3 coding sequence is TGTGCCAGCAGCTTACCCCCACAGGGGTTCGTCTATGGCTACACCTTC.

The CDR3 region is CASSSFDLRGAFF. CDR3 nucleotides: TGTGCCAGCAGTTCGTTCGACCTGAGAGGAGCTTTCTTT. The rearrangement links TRBV6-5 to TRBJ1-1; D not resolved. The CDR3 is 13 amino acids. Trimming removed 4 bases at V and 10 bases at J, with 16 bases between. CDR1 is MNHEY and CDR2 is SVGAGI in the germline V gene.

The V and J genes are TRBV27 and TRBJ1-2; tentatively, D is TRBD1 (5 bases). This CDR3 contains 15 residues. V lost 1 base and J 1 base, leaving 10 bases between the germline ends. Germline CDR1 is MNHEY and CDR2 is SMNVEV (reference sequence). This CDR3 reads CASSLYGGVNYGYTF. CDR3 nucleotide sequence: TGTGCCAGCAGTTTATATGGGGGAGTTAACTATGGCTACACCTTC.

V is TRBV29-1 and J is TRBJ1-3; D gene ambiguous. The V gene's germline CDR1 is SQVTM and CDR2 ANQGSEA. This CDR3 has 12 residues. V gave up 7 bases and J gave up 2 bases, with 9 bases separating them. The CDR3 nucleotides read TGCAGCGCTGTACAGACTGGAAACACCATATATTTT. Its protein is CSAVQTGNTIYF.

The chain's CDR3 is CASSGTSFVQFF. The DNA for the CDR3 is TGTGCCAGCAGCGGGACTAGCTTTGTACAGTTCTTC. The chain employs TRBV9 and TRBJ2-1; 8 bases are shared with TRBD2. With V trimmed by 3 bases and J by 13 bases, 6 bases remained unmatched. CDR3 length: 12 amino acids. CDR1 is SGDLS, CDR2 YYNGEE, per germline.

The chain combines TRBV29-1 with TRBJ2-5; D ambiguous. Germline CDR1 reads SQVTM; CDR2 reads ANQGSEA. V was trimmed by 3 bases and J by 0 bases, leaving 5 bases between them. The CDR3 has 12 amino acids. In DNA form, the CDR3 reads TGCAGCGTTGACACAGACCAAGAGACCCAGTACTTC. Its protein product is CSVDTDQETQYF.

The chain recombines TRBV29-1 with TRBJ2-3, with D perhaps matching TRBD1 (6 bases). CDR1 SQVTM and CDR2 ANQGSEA come from the germline V gene. V was trimmed by 3 bases and J by 6 bases, leaving 13 bases between them. This CDR3 contains 13 residues. CDR3 protein: CSVDHGGGDTQYF. The CDR3 nucleotides are TGCAGCGTTGATCATGGGGGCGGCGATACGCAGTATTTT.

V and J are TRBV11-1 and TRBJ2-3; D call uncertain. The CDR3 has 13 amino acids. Trimming pared 3 bases from V and 6 bases from J, leaving 10 bases between. Germline V CDR1 and CDR2: SGHAT, FQDESV (reference sequence). The DNA for the CDR3 is TGTGCCAGCAGCTTTATCCATTGGGATACGCAGTATTTT. It codes for CASSFIHWDTQYF.

This sequence joins TRBV5-1 and TRBJ1-1, with D possibly TRBD1 on 6 matching bases. The CDR3 consists of 16 residues. V lost 0 bases and J lost 1, with 13 bases in between. The germline gives CDR1 SGHRS, CDR2 YFSETQ. CDR3 sequence reads: CASSLEVAGANTEAFF. CDR3 DNA: TGCGCCAGCAGCTTGGAAGTGGCAGGGGCGAACACTGAAGCTTTCTTT.

The chain joins TRBV5-5 to TRBJ2-3; possibly TRBD2 for D (5 bases). The CDR3 loop spans 16 amino acids. Trimming pared 4 bases from V and 6 bases from J, leaving 21 bases between. Per germline, CDR1 SGHKS and CDR2 YYEKEE (reference sequence). In nucleotides, the CDR3 is TGTGCCAGCAGCCCTCTAAGCGGATATCCGAGGGATACGCAGTATTTT. It translates to CASSPLSGYPRDTQYF.

The rearrangement uses TRBV14 and TRBJ1-2, with TRBD1 matching over 7 bases. In germline, CDR1 is SGHDN, CDR2 FVKESK. The J segment lost 5 bases and the V segment lost 4 bases, leaving 7 bases of the junction unmatched. The CDR3 runs to 14 residues. CDR3 nucleotides: TGTGCCAGCAGCCCGCCGGACAGGCCTTATGGCTACACCTTC. It encodes CASSPPDRPYGYTF.

This clone was found once. Other DNA sequences in this specimen translate into the identical CDR3. The chain employs TRBV9 and TRBJ1-2; no reliable D call. The CDR3 is 12 residues long. V lost 3 bases and J lost 5, with 8 bases in between. Germline lookup yields CDR1 SGDLS and CDR2 YYNGEE. The CDR3 nucleotides read TGTGCCAGCAGCGCCCGACCGTATGGCTACACCTTC. Its translation: CASSARPYGYTF.

V usage is TRBV30 and J usage is TRBJ1-5; the D gene is possibly TRBD1 (5 bases). Germline loops: CDR1 GTSNPN, CDR2 SVGIG (reference sequence). V shed 2 bases and J shed 5 bases, with 19 bases lying between them. The CDR3 is 16 amino acids. The CDR3 loop reads CAWSPRGIGAYQPQHF. The CDR3 DNA reads as TGTGCCTGGAGTCCGAGAGGAATTGGGGCCTATCAGCCCCAGCATTTT.

The sample holds one count of this clone. CDR3 loop: CSVEDGLADFTDTQYF. DNA for the CDR3: TGCAGCGTTGAAGACGGACTAGCGGACTTCACAGATACGCAGTATTTT. V and J are TRBV29-1 and TRBJ2-3, with 10 bases matching TRBD2. CDR3 length equals 16 residues. Germline V gives CDR1 SQVTM, CDR2 ANQGSEA. Germline trimming cut 0 bases from V and 2 bases from J; bases unmatched to any gene: 5.

The chain couples TRBV7-9 to TRBJ2-1; weak D call: TRBD2 (5 bases). V shed 4 bases and J shed 5 bases, with 24 bases lying between them. Germline V lookup: CDR1 SEHNR, CDR2 FQNEAQ (reference sequence). There are 18 residues in the CDR3. CDR3 sequence (DNA): TGTGCCAGCAGCTCTAACATCGCGGGCAAGGGAGACAACAATGAGCAGTTCTTC. Encoded protein: CASSSNIAGKGDNNEQFF.

J is TRBJ2-1 and V is TRBV9; 7 positions agree with TRBD2. CDR1 is SGDLS, CDR2 YYNGEE, per germline. The CDR3 length is 15 residues. After removal of 1 base from V and 7 bases from J, the junction contained 8 bases not matched to a gene. The chain's CDR3 is CASSVYGGSDNEQFF. DNA for the CDR3: TGTGCCAGCAGCGTATATGGCGGGAGTGATAATGAGCAGTTCTTC.

The rearrangement uses TRBV7-9 and TRBJ2-7, with 8 bases lining up with TRBD2. This CDR3 is built from 13 residues. Germline assignment: CDR1 SEHNR and CDR2 FQNEAQ (reference sequence). The trim removed 9 bases at V and 3 bases at J, leaving 7 bases unmatched. The CDR3 DNA is TGTGCCAGTGGCGGGAGGCAAAACTACGAGCAGTACTTC. It is translated as CASGGRQNYEQYF.

The chain recombines TRBV5-1 with TRBJ2-3, with D perhaps TRBD1 or TRBD2 (5 bases each). V lost 0 bases and J 2 bases, leaving 10 bases between the germline ends. The CDR3 totals 15 residues. The germline CDR1 and CDR2 sequences are SGHRS and YFSETQ. As DNA, the CDR3 is TGCGCCAGCAGCTTGGTCGAGGGGTCCACAGATACGCAGTATTTT. This codes for CASSLVEGSTDTQYF. The full variable domain, its missing parts supplied by reference TRBV5-1 and TRBJ2-3, is KAGVTQTPRYLIKTRGQQVTLSCSPISGHRSVSWYQQTPGQGLQFLFEYFSETQRNKGNFPGRFSGRQFSNSRSEMNVSTLELGDSALYLCASSLVEGSTDTQYFGPGTRLTVL.

The chain joins TRBV25-1 to TRBJ2-1, with 9 bases lining up with TRBD1. Trimming removed 0 bases from V and 4 bases from J; junction bases left unmatched: 10. Germline V CDR1 and CDR2: MGHDK, SYGVNS. The CDR3 contains 18 residues. The CDR3 coding sequence is TGTGCCAGCAGTGAATATAGGTGGGGGGGGACAGGGTACAATGAGCAGTTCTTC. Protein: CASSEYRWGGTGYNEQFF.

This clone appeared once. This chain uses TRBV27 with TRBJ1-5, with D possibly TRBD1 on 5 matching bases. The CDR3 runs 15 residues. V lost 5 bases, J lost 5 bases, and 16 bases lay in between. CDR1 is MNHEY, CDR2 SMNVEV, per germline (reference sequence). The CDR3 sequence: CASSTSWGNHQPQHF. In DNA, the CDR3 is TGTGCCAGCAGTACGTCCTGGGGGAACCATCAGCCCCAGCATTTT.

This CDR3 is CASSFLAGGPADTQYF. The CDR3 coding sequence is TGTGCCAGCAGCTTCCTGGCGGGAGGGCCTGCAGATACGCAGTATTTT. The V and J genes are TRBV5-6 and TRBJ2-3; 9 bases match TRBD2. The CDR3 extends over 16 amino acids. The V segment lost 2 bases and the J segment 4 bases; nucleotides outside the gene matches: 8. From germline, CDR1 is SGHDT and CDR2 YYEEEE.

The chain's CDR3 is CASSLADWGQTQYF. The CDR3 DNA follows: TGTGCCAGCAGCTTAGCCGACTGGGGACAGACCCAGTACTTC. The chain employs TRBV7-9 and TRBJ2-5; tentatively, D is TRBD1 or TRBD2 (5 bases each). The V and J ends lost 0 bases and 6 bases respectively, with 11 bases between them. The CDR3 spans 14 residues. CDR1 SEHNR and CDR2 FQNEAQ come from the germline V gene (reference sequence).

This clone was counted a single time. The chain uses TRBV11-2 and TRBJ2-7; the D gene is possibly TRBD2 (6 bases). The germline V gene has CDR1 SGHAT and CDR2 FQNNGV. Trimming took off 6 bases at V and 4 bases at J, with 16 bases between the two ends. This CDR3 spans 14 amino acids. The CDR3 DNA follows: TGTGCCAGCAGTCTATGGGGGGTGACATACGAGCAGTACTTC. Amino acid sequence: CASSLWGVTYEQYF.

The gene calls are TRBV7-9 and TRBJ2-7, with TRBD1 matching 7 bases. The J segment lost 5 bases and the V segment lost 4 bases, leaving 2 bases of the junction unmatched. CDR3 length: 12 amino acids. CDR1 is SEHNR, CDR2 FQNEAQ, per germline (reference sequence). The CDR3 sequence is CASSYDRDEQYF. DNA for the CDR3: TGTGCCAGCAGCTATGACAGGGACGAGCAGTACTTC.